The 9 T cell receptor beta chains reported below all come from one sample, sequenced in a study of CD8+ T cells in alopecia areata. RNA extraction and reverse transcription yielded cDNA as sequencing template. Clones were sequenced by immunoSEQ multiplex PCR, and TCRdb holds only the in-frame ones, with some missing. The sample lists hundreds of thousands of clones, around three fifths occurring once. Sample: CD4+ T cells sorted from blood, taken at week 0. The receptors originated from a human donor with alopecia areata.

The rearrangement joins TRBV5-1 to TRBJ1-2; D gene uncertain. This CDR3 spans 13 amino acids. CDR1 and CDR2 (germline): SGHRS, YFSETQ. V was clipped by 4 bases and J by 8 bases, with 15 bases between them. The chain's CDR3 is CASSPREGRGYTF. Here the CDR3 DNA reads TGCGCCAGCAGCCCAAGGGAGGGAAGGGGCTACACCTTC.

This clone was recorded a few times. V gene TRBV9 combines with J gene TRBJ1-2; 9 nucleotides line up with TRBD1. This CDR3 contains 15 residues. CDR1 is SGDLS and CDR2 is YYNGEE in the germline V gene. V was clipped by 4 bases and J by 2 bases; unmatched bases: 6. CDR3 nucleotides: TGTGCCAGCAGCCCCCGACAGGGGGGGAACTATGGCTACACCTTC. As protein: CASSPRQGGNYGYTF.

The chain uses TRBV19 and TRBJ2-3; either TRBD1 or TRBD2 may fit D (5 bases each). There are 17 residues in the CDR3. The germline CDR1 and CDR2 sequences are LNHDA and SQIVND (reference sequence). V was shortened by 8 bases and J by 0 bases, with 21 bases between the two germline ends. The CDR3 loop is CASRDGGLSPSTDTQYF. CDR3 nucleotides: TGTGCCAGTCGGGACGGTGGTTTGAGCCCTAGCACAGATACGCAGTATTTT.

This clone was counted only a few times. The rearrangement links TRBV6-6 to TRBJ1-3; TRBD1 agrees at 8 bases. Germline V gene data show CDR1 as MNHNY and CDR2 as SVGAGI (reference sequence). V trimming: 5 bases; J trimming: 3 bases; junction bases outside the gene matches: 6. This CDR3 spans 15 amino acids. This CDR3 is CASSVLQGVGNTIYF. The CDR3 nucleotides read TGTGCCAGCAGTGTCCTACAGGGGGTTGGAAACACCATATATTTT.

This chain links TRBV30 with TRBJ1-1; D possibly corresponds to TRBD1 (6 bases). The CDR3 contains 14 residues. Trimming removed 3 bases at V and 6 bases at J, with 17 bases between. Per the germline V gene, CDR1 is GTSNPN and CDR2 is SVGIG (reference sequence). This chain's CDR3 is CAWRKLQGVAEAFF. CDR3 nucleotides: TGTGCCTGGAGGAAACTACAGGGAGTCGCTGAAGCTTTCTTT.

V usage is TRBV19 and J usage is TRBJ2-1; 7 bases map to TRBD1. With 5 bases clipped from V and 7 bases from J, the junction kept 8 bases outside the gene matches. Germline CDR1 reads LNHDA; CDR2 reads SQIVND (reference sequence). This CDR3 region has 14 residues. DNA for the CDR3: TGTGCCAGTAGTGTACCGGGACAGAAAAATGAGCAGTTCTTC. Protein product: CASSVPGQKNEQFF.

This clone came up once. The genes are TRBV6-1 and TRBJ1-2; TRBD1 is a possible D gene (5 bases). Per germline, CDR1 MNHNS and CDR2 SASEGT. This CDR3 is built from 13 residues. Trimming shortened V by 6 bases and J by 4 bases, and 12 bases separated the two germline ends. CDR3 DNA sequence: TGTGCCAGCAGGGCAGGGCAGAGCTATGGCTACACCTTC. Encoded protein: CASRAGQSYGYTF.

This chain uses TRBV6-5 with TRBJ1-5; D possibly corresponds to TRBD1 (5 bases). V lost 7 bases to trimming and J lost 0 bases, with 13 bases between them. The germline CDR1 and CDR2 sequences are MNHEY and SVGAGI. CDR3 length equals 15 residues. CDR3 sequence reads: CASTNGGYSNQPQHF. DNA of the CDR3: TGTGCCAGCACCAACGGGGGGTATAGCAATCAGCCCCAGCATTTT.

The CDR3 protein is CASSLVGSGEAGELFF. The CDR3 bases are TGTGCCAGCAGCTTAGTCGGGAGCGGGGAGGCCGGGGAGCTGTTTTTT. This chain connects TRBV7-2 to TRBJ2-2, with 7 positions matching TRBD2. Germline V gene lookup returns CDR1 SGHTA and CDR2 FQGNSA. The CDR3 sequence is 16 residues long. The V segment lost 1 base and the J segment 6 bases; nucleotides outside the gene matches: 8.